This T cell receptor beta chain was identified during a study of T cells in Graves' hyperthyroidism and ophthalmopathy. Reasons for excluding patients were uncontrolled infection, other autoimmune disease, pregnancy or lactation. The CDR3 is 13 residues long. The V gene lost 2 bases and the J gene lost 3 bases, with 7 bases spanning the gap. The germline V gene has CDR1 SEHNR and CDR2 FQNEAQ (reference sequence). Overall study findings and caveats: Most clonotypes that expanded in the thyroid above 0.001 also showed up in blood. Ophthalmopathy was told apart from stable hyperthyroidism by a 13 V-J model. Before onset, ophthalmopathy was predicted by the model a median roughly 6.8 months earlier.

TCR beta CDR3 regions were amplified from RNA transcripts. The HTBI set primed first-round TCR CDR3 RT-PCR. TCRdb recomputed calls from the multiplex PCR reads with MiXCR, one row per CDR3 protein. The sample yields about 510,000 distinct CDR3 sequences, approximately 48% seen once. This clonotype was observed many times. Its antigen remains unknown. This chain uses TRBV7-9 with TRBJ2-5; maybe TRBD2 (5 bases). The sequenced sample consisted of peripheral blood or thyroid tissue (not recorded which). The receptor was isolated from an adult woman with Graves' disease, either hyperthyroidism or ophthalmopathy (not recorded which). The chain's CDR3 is CASSLTAEETQYF. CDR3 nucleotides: TGTGCCAGCAGCTTAACAGCGGAAGAGACCCAGTACTTC.